A selection of T cell receptor beta chains follows, all from one sample in a study of post-analysis software for immune sequencing data. From the PCR reads, TCRdb called clonotypes with MiXCR, one entry per CDR3 protein. The sample lists some 800,000 distinct CDR3 sequences, 46% occurring once. Sequencing was performed on blood. Receptors were obtained from a girl aged 10-17 years with multiple sclerosis. Each CDR3 is given with its conserved first and last residue. The D gene is left open where the match is weak. Expanded clones are given a class, and other clones once, few, many or no size at all.

-	-	TRBV27	TRBJ1-2	TGTGCCAGCAGTTTAAGTCCCGGGAATGGCTACACCTTC	CASSLSPGNGYTF
-	-	TRBV7-8	TRBJ1-5	TGTGCCAGCAGCCTGGGAGCACTTAGCAATCAGCCCCAGCATTTT	CASSLGALSNQPQHF
-	-	TRBV27	TRBJ1-6	TGTGCCAGCAGTTTAAGGTCAGGGAGGAATTCACCCCTCCACTTT	CASSLRSGRNSPLHF
few	TRBD1	TRBV18	TRBJ2-7	TGTGCCAGCTCACCCTTGCCGGCGACAGGGGGCGACGAGCAGTACTTC	CASSPLPATGGDEQYF
once	TRBD1	TRBV3-1	TRBJ2-7	TGTGCCAGCAGCCAATCAGGGGACAGGGTCCACGAGCAGTACTTC	CASSQSGDRVHEQYF
-	TRBD1	TRBV27	TRBJ2-7	TGTGCCAGCAGTTTATTGTGGCAGGGGGCATACGAGCAGTACTTC	CASSLLWQGAYEQYF
-	TRBD2	TRBV2	TRBJ2-1	TGTGCCAGCACCTCCGGGACTACTGGGGCCTACAATGAGCAGTTCTTC	CASTSGTTGAYNEQFF
-	-	TRBV9	TRBJ2-7	TGTGCCAGCAGCGTGGGGGCGGGAGCCTCCTACGAGCAGTACTTC	CASSVGAGASYEQYF
-	TRBD2	TRBV7-2	TRBJ2-4	TGTGTCGGCAGTTCCGATAGCGGGGGCAAAAACATTCAGTACTTC	CVGSSDSGGKNIQYF
few	-	TRBV24-1	TRBJ2-3	TGTGCCACCAGTGGACCAAGCACAGATACGCAGTATTTT	CATSGPSTDTQYF
few	-	TRBV20-1	TRBJ2-7	TGCAGTGCTAGAGATCACACGGTCTCCTACGAGCAGTACTTC	CSARDHTVSYEQYF
-	-	TRBV28	TRBJ2-3	TGTGCCAGCAGTCAAAGGGGAGTTTGGGACACAGATACGCAGTATTTT	CASSQRGVWDTDTQYF
-	-	TRBV5-1	TRBJ2-4	TGCGCCAGCAGCTCTATATCTTCCTCTAGATTGGGGGAGCAGTACTTC	CASSSISSSRLGEQYF
-	-	TRBV7-9	TRBJ1-4	TGTGCCAGCAGCTATAGAGCTACCATTGGGGATGAAAAACTGTTTTTT	CASSYRATIGDEKLFF
-	-	TRBV11-2	TRBJ1-2	TGTGCCAGCAGCGAGGGATTTGGCGGTGGCTACACCTTC	CASSEGFGGGYTF
-	TRBD2	TRBV9	TRBJ2-7	TGTGCCAGCAGCACTCCGAGTAGCGGGAGCCCCTACGAGCAGTACTTC	CASSTPSSGSPYEQYF
-	-	TRBV29-1	TRBJ1-2	TGCAGCGTGCGACCCGGGAACAGCTATGGCTACACCTTC	CSVRPGNSYGYTF
-	-	TRBV29-1	TRBJ2-3	TGCAGCGTTGAAACGGGGGAGTATGTCCCAGATACGCAGTATTTT	CSVETGEYVPDTQYF
-	-	TRBV21-1	TRBJ2-7	TGTGCCTGCAGCGGAAAAGCGGGGGCCGGAAGCTGCGAGCAGTACTTC	CACSGKAGAGSCEQYF
few	TRBD2	TRBV7-9	TRBJ2-1	TGTGCCAGCAGCCGACCCGGGACTATCAATGAGCAGTTCTTC	CASSRPGTINEQFF
few	-	TRBV29-1	TRBJ2-1	TGCAGCGTTGGGGTCGGCGGGCTAAGCCTCTCCTACAATGAGCAGTTCTTC	CSVGVGGLSLSYNEQFF
-	-	TRBV20-1	TRBJ1-2	-	CSAPGQGDYGCTF